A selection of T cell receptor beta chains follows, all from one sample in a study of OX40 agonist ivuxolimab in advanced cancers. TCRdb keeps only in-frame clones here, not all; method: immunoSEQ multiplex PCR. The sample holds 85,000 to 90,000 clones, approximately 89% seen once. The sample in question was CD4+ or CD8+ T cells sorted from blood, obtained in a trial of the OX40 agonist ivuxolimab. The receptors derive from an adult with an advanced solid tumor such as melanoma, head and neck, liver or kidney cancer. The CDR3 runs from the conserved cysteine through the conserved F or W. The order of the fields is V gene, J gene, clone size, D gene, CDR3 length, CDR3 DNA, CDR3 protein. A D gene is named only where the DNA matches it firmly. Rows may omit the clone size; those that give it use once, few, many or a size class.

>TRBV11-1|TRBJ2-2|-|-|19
TGTGCCAGCAGCTCCCTGGCAGGGAGCCTGCAGGAGAACACCGGGGAGCTGTTTTTT
CASSSLAGSLQENTGELFF
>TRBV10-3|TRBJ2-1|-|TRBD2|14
TGTGCCATCAGGGACGGGAGGGCAGGGAATGAGCAGTTCTTC
CAIRDGRAGNEQFF
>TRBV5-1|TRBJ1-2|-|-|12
TGCGCCAGCAGCTTGGGGGGATTTGGCTACACCTTC
CASSLGGFGYTF
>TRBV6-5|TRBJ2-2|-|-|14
TGTGCCAGCCTCCGCCTGGGGAGCACCGGGGAGCTGTTTTTT
CASLRLGSTGELFF
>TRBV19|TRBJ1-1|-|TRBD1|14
TGTGCCAGTAGTATACAGGGGGCGAACACTGAAGCTTTCTTT
CASSIQGANTEAFF
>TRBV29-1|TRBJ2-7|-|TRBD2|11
TGCAGCGTGACTAGCAGCTACGAGCAGTACTTC
CSVTSSYEQYF
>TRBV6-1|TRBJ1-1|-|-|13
TGTGCCAGCTTAGGACAGAGGAACACTGAAGCTTTCTTT
CASLGQRNTEAFF
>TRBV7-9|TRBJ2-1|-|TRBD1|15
TGTGCCAGCAGAGACAGGGCCCCGGGGTACAATGAGCAGTTCTTC
CASRDRAPGYNEQFF
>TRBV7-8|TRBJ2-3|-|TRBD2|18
TGTGCCAGCAGCTTAAGGACTAGCGGGCCCCAAAGCACAGATACGCAGTATTTT
CASSLRTSGPQSTDTQYF
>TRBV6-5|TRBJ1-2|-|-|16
TGTGCCAGCAGTTACTCTGTAGGAACTAGCTTGGGCGGCTACACCTTC
CASSYSVGTSLGGYTF
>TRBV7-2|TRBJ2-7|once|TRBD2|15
TGTGCCAGCAGATCGGGTAGCGGGAACTCCTACGAGCAGTACTTC
CASRSGSGNSYEQYF
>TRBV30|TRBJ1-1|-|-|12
TGTGCCTGGAGAAGGCAGAACACTGAAGCTTTCTTT
CAWRRQNTEAFF
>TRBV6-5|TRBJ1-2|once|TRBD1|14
TGTGCCAGCAGCCCTGACAGGGCGACCTATGGCTACACCTTC
CASSPDRATYGYTF
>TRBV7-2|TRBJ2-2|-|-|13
TGTGCCAGCAGCTTAGAGGGCACCGGGGAGCTGTTTTTT
CASSLEGTGELFF
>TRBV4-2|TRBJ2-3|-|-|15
TGTGCCAGCAGCCAACAAAGGGCTCCCACAGATACGCAGTATTTT
CASSQQRAPTDTQYF
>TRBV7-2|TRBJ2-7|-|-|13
TGTGCCAGCAGCATTACCGGCCCCTCCGAGCAGTACTTC
CASSITGPSEQYF